Each of the 19 T cell receptor beta chains below was sequenced from the same sample in a study of blood T cells in healthy people across ages. A sample-barcoded 5' primer and a J-beta primer mix were used in a second PCR of about 7 to 12 cycles. TCRdb fed the 5' RACE reads into MiXCR, producing one record per CDR3 protein. Of a few hundred thousand distinct CDR3 sequences listed, about 25% are singletons. In addition, the sample was reused for a study of T cells of mothers and their children.

Input material: blood. Every receptor here comes from a boy younger than 10 in good health.

Only a few counts were recorded for this clonotype. The genes are TRBV11-1 and TRBJ2-2; no clear D. The CDR3 loop spans 15 amino acids. Trimming pared 5 bases from V and 5 bases from J, leaving 15 bases between. CDR1 is SGHAT and CDR2 is FQDESV in the germline V gene (reference sequence). The CDR3 loop reads CASSPDRARTGELFF. The CDR3, as DNA: TGTGCCAGCAGCCCGGACCGGGCGCGGACCGGGGAGCTGTTTTTT.

The chain employs TRBV20-1 and TRBJ1-6; D unclear. Germline-derived CDR1 and CDR2 are DFQATT and SNEGSKA (reference sequence). The V end was cut by 5 bases, the J end by 7 bases, with 18 bases between. This CDR3 is 15 amino acids long. The chain's CDR3 is CSAQPAGDRNSPLHF. DNA of the CDR3: TGCAGTGCTCAGCCGGCTGGGGATAGGAATTCACCCCTCCACTTT.

This clonotype came up a few times. The chain is built from TRBV11-2 and TRBJ1-4; possibly TRBD1 for D (5 bases). The CDR3 is 14 residues long. CDR1 is SGHAT, CDR2 FQNNGV, per germline. V gave up 8 bases and J gave up 8 bases, with 18 bases separating them. CDR3 coding DNA: TGTGCCAGCCGAGGGCAGGGCCCCGACGAAAAACTGTTTTTT. Encoded protein: CASRGQGPDEKLFF.

This clonotype was seen only a few times. This chain connects TRBV5-6 to TRBJ2-5, with TRBD2 matching 9 bases. Losses at the gene ends were 2 bases for V and 5 bases for J; bases not matched to a gene: 16. From germline, CDR1 is SGHDT and CDR2 YYEEEE. The CDR3 runs 18 residues. CDR3 sequence reads: CASSFKWMASGNRETQYF. CDR3 DNA: TGTGCCAGCAGCTTTAAGTGGATGGCTAGCGGGAATCGGGAGACCCAGTACTTC.

The chain couples TRBV14 to TRBJ2-1; tentative D call: TRBD1 (6 bases). The end of the DNA is better explained by TRBJ2-7, so the J call may be wrong. This CDR3 contains 15 residues. Per germline, CDR1 SGHDN and CDR2 FVKESK. CDR3 bases: TGTGCCAGCAGCCAACCAGGGGTTAGCTCCTACGAGCAGTACTTC. It codes for CASSQPGVSSYEQYF.

This chain joins TRBV20-1 and TRBJ2-2; 13 nucleotides line up with TRBD2. There are 15 residues in the CDR3. Germline CDR1 DFQATT, CDR2 SNEGSKA (reference sequence). Trimming took 4 bases from V and 4 from J; bases not matched to a gene: 3. DNA for the CDR3: TGCAGTGCTACAAGGACTAGCGGGAGCACCGGGGAGCTGTTTTTT. Translation: CSATRTSGSTGELFF.

The chain is built from TRBV21-1 and TRBJ2-4; the table's D call, TRBD1, has no DNA check behind it. TRBV21-1 is labeled a pseudogene. The CDR3 is 16 amino acids. The CDR3 DNA sequence: TGTGCCAGCAGCAAAGGAGGGACAGGGCGGGGAAACATTCAGTACTTC. Encoded protein: CASSKGGTGRGNIQYF.

The chain couples TRBV5-1 to TRBJ2-2; 13 nucleotides agree with TRBD2. CDR3 length equals 18 residues. Germline assignment: CDR1 SGHRS and CDR2 YFSETQ. Unmatched junction bases numbered 6, after V lost 4 bases and J lost 0 bases. DNA for the CDR3: TGCGCCAGCAGCCTCACTAGCGGGGGGGCCGCGAACACCGGGGAGCTGTTTTTT. Amino acids: CASSLTSGGAANTGELFF.

The V call is TRBV25-1, the J call TRBJ1-6; D is unresolved. Germline V gene data show CDR1 as MGHDK and CDR2 as SYGVNS. Trimming removed 0 bases from V and 0 bases from J, with 9 bases in between. The CDR3 has 17 residues. CDR3 DNA sequence: TGTGCCAGCAGTGAATATAGCGGGAGCTCCTATAATTCACCCCTCCACTTT. Translating gives CASSEYSGSSYNSPLHF.

A word on this clonotype: A read error may account for a junction end that differs from germline. The rearrangement links TRBV9 to TRBJ2-3, with TRBD1 identical over 8 bases. CDR3 length: 16 residues. Germline loops: CDR1 SGDLS, CDR2 YYNGEE. The CDR3 nucleotides read TGTACCAGCAGCGTACAGACAGGGGAGAGCACAGATACGCAGTACTTT. Protein product: CTSSVQTGESTDTQYF.

Remarks on this clonotype: At one of its ends the junction is not consistent with the germline gene, which may arise from a read error. The chain's CDR3 is CASSYPGGDEQLF. In nucleotides, the CDR3 is TGTGCCAGCAGTTACCCGGGGGGGGATGAGCAGCTCTTC. This chain connects TRBV6-2 or TRBV6-3 to TRBJ2-1; 8 bases fit TRBD2. The CDR3 has 13 residues. Germline-derived CDR1 and CDR2 are MNHEY and SVGEGT.

The chain has TRBV5-1 and TRBJ2-3; 9 nucleotides match TRBD1. V trimming: 4 bases; J trimming: 4 bases; junction bases outside the gene matches: 10. Germline values: CDR1 SGHRS, CDR2 YFSETQ. CDR3 size: 16 residues. CDR3 DNA sequence: TGCGCCAGCAGCCTACGTCCCGGGACAGGGCCAGATACGCAGTATTTT. Its protein product is CASSLRPGTGPDTQYF.

V usage is TRBV12-5 and J usage is TRBJ2-7; no definite D call. Deletions cut 2 bases from V and 6 bases from J, with 5 bases between. Germline CDR1 reads LGHNT; CDR2 reads FRNRAP. The length of the CDR3 is 11 residues. The CDR3 protein is CASGLYGEQYF. The CDR3 nucleotides are TGTGCTAGTGGTTTGTACGGCGAGCAGTACTTC. The complete variable domain, with remaining parts taken from reference TRBV12-5 and TRBJ2-7, reads DARVTQTPRHKVTEMGQEVTMRCQPILGHNTVFWYRQTMMQGLELLAYFRNRAPLDDSGMPKDRFSAEMPDATLATLKIQPSEPRDSAVYFCASGLYGEQYFGPGTRLTVT.

The J gene is TRBJ1-2, the V gene TRBV6-1; 12 positions match TRBD1. Losses at the gene ends were 6 bases for V and 1 base for J; bases not matched to a gene: 15. The CDR3 contains 19 residues. The germline V gene has CDR1 MNHNS and CDR2 SASEGT. For the CDR3, the DNA is TGTGCCAGCAGGCGGGACAGGGGGCTGTCCCCCCACAATAACTATGGCTACACCTTC. It is translated as CASRRDRGLSPHNNYGYTF.

The J gene is TRBJ2-2, the V gene TRBV3-1, with D tentatively TRBD1 (8 bases). V lost 1 base and J 6 bases, leaving 18 bases between the germline ends. Germline CDR1 and CDR2: LGHDT and YNNKEL (reference sequence). This CDR3 contains 17 residues. The CDR3 is CASSQGQGTTPAGELFF. In nucleotides, the CDR3 is TGTGCCAGCAGCCAAGGACAGGGGACTACCCCAGCCGGGGAGCTGTTTTTT.

Comments on this clonotype: Mismatch with germline at one junction end may stem from a read error. The rearrangement uses TRBV5-4 and TRBJ2-2; the match to TRBD2 covers 11 bases. CDR3 length equals 20 residues. Germline CDR1 is SGHNT and CDR2 is YYREEE (reference sequence). The CDR3 DNA is TGTGCCAGCGGCTTGGGGCCCCTACTAGCGGGAGAGACAAACACCGGGGAGCTGTTTTTT. Protein product: CASGLGPLLAGETNTGELFF. Based on the CDR3 plus reference TRBV5-4 and TRBJ2-2, the full variable domain is ETGVTQSPTHLIKTRGQQVTLRCSSQSGHNTVSWYQQALGQGPQFIFQYYREEENGRGNFPPRFSGLQFPNYSSELNVNALELDDSALYLCASGLGPLLAGETNTGELFFGEGSRLTVL.

Ten or more counts support this clonotype. The gene calls are TRBV7-3 and TRBJ2-3; possibly TRBD1 for D (5 bases). CDR3 length: 16 residues. Trimming removed 1 base at V and 0 bases at J, with 11 bases between. In germline, CDR1 is SGHTA, CDR2 FQGTGA. This CDR3 reads CASSLMGLGSTDTQYF. CDR3 sequence (DNA): TGTGCCAGCAGCTTAATGGGGCTGGGTAGCACAGATACGCAGTATTTT.

Turning to this clonotype: One end of the junction is discordant with germline, which a read error may explain. The chain carries TRBV6-5 and TRBJ1-4; D is unclear. Germline V lookup: CDR1 MNHEY, CDR2 SVGAGI. This CDR3 contains 17 residues. CDR3 residues: CASSYSIGGPTDEKLFF. In DNA form, the CDR3 reads TGTGCCAGCAGTTACTCGATCGGAGGGCCAACTGATGAAAAACTGTTTTTT.

This clonotype was detected a few times. The chain couples TRBV29-1 to TRBJ2-7; D might be TRBD1 (6 bases). The CDR3 sequence is 14 residues long. Between the trimmed V and J ends, which lost 5 bases and 1 base, there was a span of 15 bases. CDR1 SQVTM and CDR2 ANQGSEA come from the germline V gene. The CDR3 nucleotides read TGCAGCGTTTGTGGGGGCGAAGGTTCCTACGAGCAGTACTTC. This translates into CSVCGGEGSYEQYF.